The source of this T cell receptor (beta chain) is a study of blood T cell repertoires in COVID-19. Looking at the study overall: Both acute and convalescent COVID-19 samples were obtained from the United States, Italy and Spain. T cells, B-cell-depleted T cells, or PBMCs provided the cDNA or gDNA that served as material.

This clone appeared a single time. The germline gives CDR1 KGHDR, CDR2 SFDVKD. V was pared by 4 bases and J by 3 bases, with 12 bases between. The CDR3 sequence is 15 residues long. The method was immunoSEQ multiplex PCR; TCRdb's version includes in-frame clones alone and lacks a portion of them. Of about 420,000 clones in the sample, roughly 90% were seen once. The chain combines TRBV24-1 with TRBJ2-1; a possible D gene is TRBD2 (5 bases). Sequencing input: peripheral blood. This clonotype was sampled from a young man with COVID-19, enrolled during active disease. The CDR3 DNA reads TGTGCCACCAGTGACTCGGCCGGGGTCTACAATGAGCAGTTCTTC. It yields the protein CATSDSAGVYNEQFF.